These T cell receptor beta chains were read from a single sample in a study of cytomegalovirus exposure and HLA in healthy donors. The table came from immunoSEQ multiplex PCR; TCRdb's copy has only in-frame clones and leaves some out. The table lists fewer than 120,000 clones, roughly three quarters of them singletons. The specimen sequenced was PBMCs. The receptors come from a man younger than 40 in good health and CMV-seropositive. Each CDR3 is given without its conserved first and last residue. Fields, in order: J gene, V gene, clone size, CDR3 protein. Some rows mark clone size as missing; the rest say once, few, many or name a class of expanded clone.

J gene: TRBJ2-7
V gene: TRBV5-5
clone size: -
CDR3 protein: ASSPTSRAGGYEQY

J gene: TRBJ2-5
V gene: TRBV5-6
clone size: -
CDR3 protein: ASSWESETQY

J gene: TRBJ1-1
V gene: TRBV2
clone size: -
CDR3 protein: ASKDGSNTEAF

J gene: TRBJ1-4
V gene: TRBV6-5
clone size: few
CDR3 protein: ASSYSTGNGKLF

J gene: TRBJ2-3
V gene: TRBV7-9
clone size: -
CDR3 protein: ASSEIRRGGTDTQY

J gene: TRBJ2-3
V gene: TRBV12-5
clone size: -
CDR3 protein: ASWGGGESTDTQY

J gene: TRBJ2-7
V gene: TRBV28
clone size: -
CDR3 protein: ASSGQGSLEQY

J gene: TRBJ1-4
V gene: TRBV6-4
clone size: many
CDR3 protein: ASSDKGKDRATNEKLF

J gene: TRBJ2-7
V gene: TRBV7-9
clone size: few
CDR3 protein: ASRGLDGSYEQY

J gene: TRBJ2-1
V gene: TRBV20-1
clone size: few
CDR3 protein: SATGKNEQF

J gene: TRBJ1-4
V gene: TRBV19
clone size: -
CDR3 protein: ASSITGQPNEKLF

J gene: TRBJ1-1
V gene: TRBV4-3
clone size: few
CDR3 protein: ASSHAPERGEAF

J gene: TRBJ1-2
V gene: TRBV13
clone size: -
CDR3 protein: ASSPEPPSNGYT

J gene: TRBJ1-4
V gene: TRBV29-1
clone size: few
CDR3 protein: SVMSFGGELF

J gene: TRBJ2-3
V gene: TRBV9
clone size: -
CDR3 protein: ASSARYTDTQY

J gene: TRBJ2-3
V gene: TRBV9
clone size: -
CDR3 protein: ASSVAGGRTDTQY

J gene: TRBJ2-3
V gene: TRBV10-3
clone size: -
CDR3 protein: AISDHQGRPDTQY

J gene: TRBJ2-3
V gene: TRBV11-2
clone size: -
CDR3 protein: ASSFRGASGGGDTQY

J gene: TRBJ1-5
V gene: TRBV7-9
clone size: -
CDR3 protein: ASSLGGRSNQPQH

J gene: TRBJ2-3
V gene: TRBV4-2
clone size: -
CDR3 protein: ASSRGVAAYTDTQY

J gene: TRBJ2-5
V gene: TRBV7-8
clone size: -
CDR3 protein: ASSLGRGQQETQY

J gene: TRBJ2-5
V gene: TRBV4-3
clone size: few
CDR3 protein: ASSQELAEETQY

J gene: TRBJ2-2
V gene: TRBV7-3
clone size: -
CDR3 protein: ASSHGGSRPRPANTGELF

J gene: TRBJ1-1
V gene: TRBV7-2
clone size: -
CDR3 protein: ASRNRVKNTEAF

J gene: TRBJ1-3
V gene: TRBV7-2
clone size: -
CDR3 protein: ASSFGGGSGNTIY

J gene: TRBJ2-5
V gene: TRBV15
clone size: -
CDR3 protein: ATSRSGTSLQETQY

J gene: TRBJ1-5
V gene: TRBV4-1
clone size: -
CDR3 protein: ASSQEQGRNQPQH

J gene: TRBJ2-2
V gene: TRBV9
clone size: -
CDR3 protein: ASSVVAGGNTGELF

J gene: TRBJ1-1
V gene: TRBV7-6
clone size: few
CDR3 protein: ASSRGDREMNTEAF

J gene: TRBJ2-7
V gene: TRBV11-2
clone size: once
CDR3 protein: ASSPSGQGAFYEQY

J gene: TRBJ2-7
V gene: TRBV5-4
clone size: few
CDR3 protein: ASSLGKGTPVTYEQY

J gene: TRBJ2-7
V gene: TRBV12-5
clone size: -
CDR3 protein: ASGPPIAGVTYEQY

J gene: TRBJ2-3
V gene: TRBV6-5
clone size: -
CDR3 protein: ASSSGQGVGTDTQY

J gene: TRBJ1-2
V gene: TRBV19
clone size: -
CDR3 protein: ASSMGGGGQASYGYT

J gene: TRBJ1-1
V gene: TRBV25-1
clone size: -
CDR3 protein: ASTRTDKNTEAF

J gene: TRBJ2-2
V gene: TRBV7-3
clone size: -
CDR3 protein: ASSSTGATNTGELF

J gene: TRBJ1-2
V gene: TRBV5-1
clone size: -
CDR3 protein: ASSSGQGATNYGYT